These T cell receptor beta chains were read from a single sample in a study of blood T cell repertoires in COVID-19. Repertoires were generated with immunoSEQ multiplex PCR, while TCRdb's copy carries only in-frame clones and drops some. The profile covers around 270,000 clones, with approximately 85% appearing a single time and 0.7% to 1% taken by the ten largest. The source material was peripheral blood. These receptors were obtained from a human donor with COVID-19, enrolled during active disease. The donor label of this sample is uncertain. The CDR3 runs from the conserved cysteine through the conserved F or W. The D gene is left open where the match is weak. Where a row states a size, it is once, few, many or the class of an expanded clone; other rows omit it.

j_call | clone_size | v_call | d_call | cdr3_aa | cdr3_nt
TRBJ2-7 | NA | TRBV7-2 | TRBD1 | CASSLGGTAFSYEQYF | TGTGCCAGCAGCTTAGGAGGGACAGCATTCTCCTACGAGCAGTACTTC
TRBJ1-5 | NA | TRBV6-5 | TRBD1 | CASSPDRTSNQPQHF | TGTGCCAGCAGTCCGGACAGGACAAGCAATCAGCCCCAGCATTTT
TRBJ2-3 | NA | TRBV7-2 | NA | CASSPFFGGLRSTDTQYF | TGTGCCAGCAGCCCCTTTTTTGGAGGCTTGAGGAGCACAGATACGCAGTATTTT
TRBJ2-7 | NA | TRBV7-3 | TRBD1 | CASSLIRGHYEQYF | TGTGCCAGCAGCTTAATCAGGGGGCATTACGAGCAGTACTTC
TRBJ2-7 | NA | TRBV6-5 | TRBD2 | CASRPTSGRTNEQYF | TGTGCCAGCAGACCAACTAGCGGGAGAACGAACGAGCAGTACTTC
TRBJ1-4 | NA | TRBV19 | TRBD1 | CASSKERGLGEKLFF | TGTGCCAGTAGTAAAGAGAGGGGGCTCGGTGAAAAACTGTTTTTT
TRBJ2-5 | NA | TRBV2 | TRBD2 | CASSVNGAGAETQYF | TGTGCCAGCAGTGTTAACGGGGCGGGAGCAGAGACCCAGTACTTC
TRBJ2-2 | once | TRBV6-5 | NA | CASEHGQPRGGELFF | TGTGCCAGCGAACACGGACAGCCGAGGGGAGGGGAGCTGTTTTTT
TRBJ1-5 | NA | TRBV28 | TRBD1 | CASSLMGQGGSAPQHF | TGTGCCAGCAGCCTTATGGGACAGGGGGGATCCGCGCCCCAGCATTTT
TRBJ2-7 | NA | TRBV9 | NA | CASSAPPASASYEQYF | TGTGCCAGCAGCGCCCCCCCAGCTAGCGCCTCCTACGAGCAGTACTTC
TRBJ1-5 | NA | TRBV6-6 | TRBD1 | CASSFDRDSNQPQHF | TGTGCCAGCAGTTTCGACAGGGACAGCAATCAGCCCCAGCATTTT
TRBJ2-1 | NA | TRBV6-4 | NA | CASSAISLGEQFF | TGTGCCAGCAGTGCCATCTCCCTCGGTGAGCAGTTCTTC
TRBJ1-2 | NA | TRBV6-6 | TRBD1 | CASSRRRDRGRNYGYTF | TGTGCCAGCAGTCGTCGCCGGGACAGGGGGCGGAACTATGGCTACACCTTC
TRBJ2-1 | NA | TRBV7-9 | TRBD2 | CASSPGLAGDNEQFF | TGTGCCAGCAGCCCGGGACTAGCGGGGGACAATGAGCAGTTCTTC
TRBJ2-7 | once | TRBV5-6 | NA | CASSLNRDEQYF | TGTGCCAGCAGCTTAAACAGGGACGAGCAGTACTTC
TRBJ1-3 | NA | TRBV18 | TRBD1 | CASWTGDSGNTIYF | TGTGCCAGCTGGACAGGGGACAGTGGAAACACCATATATTTT
TRBJ2-2 | NA | TRBV5-1 | TRBD1 | CASSLQGALDTGELFF | TGCGCCAGCAGCTTACAGGGGGCATTGGACACCGGGGAGCTGTTTTTT
TRBJ2-5 | NA | TRBV18 | NA | CASSPPRLETQYF | TGTGCCAGCTCACCACCGAGATTGGAGACCCAGTACTTC
TRBJ1-5 | NA | TRBV5-6 | NA | CASSSYSSGAQPQHF | TGTGCCAGCAGCTCATATAGTTCAGGGGCTCAGCCCCAGCATTTT
TRBJ2-2 | NA | TRBV11-2 | NA | CASSLRGYTGELFF | TGTGCCAGCAGCTTAAGAGGATACACCGGGGAGCTGTTTTTT
TRBJ2-1 | NA | TRBV27 | NA | CASSLAPYNEQFF | TGTGCCAGCAGTTTGGCACCCTACAATGAGCAGTTCTTC
TRBJ1-1 | NA | TRBV27 | TRBD1 | CASSSMDRGRNTEAFF | TGTGCCAGCAGTTCGATGGACAGGGGGCGAAACACTGAAGCTTTCTTT
TRBJ2-3 | NA | TRBV18 | TRBD2 | CASSLQRRGERQYF | TGTGCCAGCTCACTTCAGAGGCGGGGGGAAAGGCAGTATTTT
TRBJ1-2 | NA | TRBV19 | NA | CASSISSGWNYGYTF | TGTGCCAGTAGTATATCATCCGGGTGGAACTATGGCTACACCTTC
TRBJ2-7 | NA | TRBV19 | NA | CASSMSGPYEQYF | TGTGCCAGTAGTATGTCAGGGCCCTACGAGCAGTACTTC
TRBJ1-1 | once | TRBV7-9 | NA | CASSMGGENTEAFF | TGTGCCAGCAGCATGGGGGGAGAAAACACTGAAGCTTTCTTT
TRBJ1-6 | NA | TRBV18 | TRBD1 | CASSTSPTGYDSSPLHF | TGTGCCAGCTCAACCAGTCCGACAGGGTATGATAGTTCACCCCTCCACTTT
TRBJ2-2 | NA | TRBV19 | NA | CASSIDPQTGELFF | TGTGCCAGTAGTATAGATCCTCAGACCGGGGAGCTGTTTTTT
TRBJ1-2 | few | TRBV24-1 | NA | CATSQEDGYTF | TGTGCCACCAGCCAGGAGGATGGCTACACCTTC
TRBJ1-5 | NA | TRBV28 | NA | CASRGGAGKNQPQHF | TGTGCCAGCCGGGGCGGGGCAGGAAAAAATCAGCCCCAGCATTTT
TRBJ2-2 | NA | TRBV7-8 | NA | CASSRGLVLRANTGELFF | TGTGCCAGCAGCAGAGGACTCGTTCTACGGGCGAACACCGGGGAGCTGTTTTTT
TRBJ1-5 | NA | TRBV6-2/TRBV6-3 | TRBD1 | CASSYAQGVGNQPQHF | TGTGCCAGCAGTTACGCGCAGGGGGTGGGCAATCAGCCCCAGCATTTT
TRBJ2-5 | NA | TRBV30 | TRBD1 | CAWSVLGGTAQETQYF | TGTGCCTGGAGTGTACTAGGTGGGACAGCACAAGAGACCCAGTACTTC
TRBJ1-5 | NA | TRBV12-3/TRBV12-4 | NA | CASSWTENQPQHF | TGTGCCAGCAGTTGGACAGAAAATCAGCCCCAGCATTTT
TRBJ1-5 | NA | TRBV18 | NA | CASSPQEGSNQPQHF | TGTGCCAGCTCACCGCAGGAGGGTAGCAATCAGCCCCAGCATTTT
TRBJ1-5 | medium-sized | TRBV20-1 | NA | CSVGGNQPQHF | TGCAGTGTAGGGGGCAATCAGCCCCAGCATTTT
TRBJ2-3 | NA | TRBV7-6 | NA | CASSLENGLKDTQYF | TGTGCCAGCAGCTTAGAAAATGGTCTAAAAGATACGCAGTATTTT
TRBJ1-2 | once | TRBV30 | TRBD1 | CAWNPDRDGGYTF | TGTGCCTGGAACCCGGACAGGGACGGGGGCTACACCTTC
TRBJ1-1 | NA | TRBV6-6 | NA | CASEGVRNTEAFF | TGTGCCAGCGAGGGGGTCAGGAACACTGAAGCTTTCTTT
TRBJ1-5 | NA | TRBV6-5 | NA | CASSYRQGNQPQHF | TGTGCCAGCAGTTACAGGCAGGGAAATCAGCCCCAGCATTTT
TRBJ2-7 | NA | TRBV27 | TRBD2 | CASRNSGSAYEQYF | TGTGCCAGCAGGAATAGCGGGAGCGCCTACGAGCAGTACTTC
TRBJ2-4 | NA | TRBV28 | NA | CASSLPASGIQYF | TGTGCCAGCAGTTTACCTGCAAGCGGCATTCAGTACTTC
TRBJ1-1 | NA | TRBV9 | TRBD1 | CASSVGQLEAFF | TGTGCCAGCAGCGTGGGACAGCTTGAAGCTTTCTTT
TRBJ2-7 | NA | TRBV6-5 | NA | CASSSPTDSWDEQYF | TGTGCCAGCAGTTCCCCGACGGACTCCTGGGACGAGCAGTACTTC
TRBJ1-4 | once | TRBV2 | TRBD1 | CASSTGVGEKLFF | TGTGCCAGCAGTACAGGGGTTGGGGAAAAACTGTTTTTT
TRBJ2-2 | NA | TRBV5-1 | TRBD2 | CASSLAGANTGELFF | TGCGCCAGCAGCTTAGCGGGAGCGAACACCGGGGAGCTGTTTTTT
TRBJ1-1 | NA | TRBV2 | NA | CASSQGHTEAFF | TGTGCCAGCAGCCAGGGGCACACTGAAGCTTTCTTT
TRBJ1-2 | NA | TRBV9 | TRBD1 | CASSAQGYGYTF | TGTGCCAGCAGCGCACAGGGGTATGGCTACACCTTC